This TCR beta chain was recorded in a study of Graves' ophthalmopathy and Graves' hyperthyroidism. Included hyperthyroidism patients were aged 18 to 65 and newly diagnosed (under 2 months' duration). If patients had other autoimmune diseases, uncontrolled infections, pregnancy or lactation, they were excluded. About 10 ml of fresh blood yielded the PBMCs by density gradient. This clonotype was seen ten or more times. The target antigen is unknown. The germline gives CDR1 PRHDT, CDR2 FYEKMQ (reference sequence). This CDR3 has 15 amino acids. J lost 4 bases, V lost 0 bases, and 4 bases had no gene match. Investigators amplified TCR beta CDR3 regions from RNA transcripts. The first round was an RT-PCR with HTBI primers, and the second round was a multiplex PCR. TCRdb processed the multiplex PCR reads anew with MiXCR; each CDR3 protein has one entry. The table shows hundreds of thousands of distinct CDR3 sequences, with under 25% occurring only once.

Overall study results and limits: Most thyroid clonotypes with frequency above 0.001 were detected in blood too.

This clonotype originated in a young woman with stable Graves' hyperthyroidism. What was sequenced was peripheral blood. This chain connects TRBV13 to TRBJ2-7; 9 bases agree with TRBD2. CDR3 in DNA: TGTGCCAGCAGCTTAGGGGGTAGCGGGAGTTACGAGCAGTACTTC. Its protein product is CASSLGGSGSYEQYF.